The following is a T cell receptor beta chain sequence with its context. This entry belongs to a study of blood T cell repertoires in COVID-19. Study-level background: The United States, Italy and Spain provided the acute and convalescent COVID-19 samples. The cDNA or gDNA used as material had been derived from T cells, B-cell-depleted T cells, or PBMCs.

Per the germline V gene, CDR1 is MNHEY and CDR2 is SVGAGI. The V and J ends lost 6 bases and 6 bases, in that order; junction bases with no gene match: 11. The length of the CDR3 is 15 residues. Per the authors' pipeline: By means of reference gene primer amplification, nucleated cell counts were estimated. Clones were sequenced by immunoSEQ multiplex PCR, and TCRdb holds only the in-frame ones, with some missing. From that table come the V and J calls and clone size; the DNA was used to work out D and trimming. The sample contains approximately 150,000 clones, roughly 90% of which appear only once. The chain recombines TRBV6-5 with TRBJ2-3; 8 nucleotides agree with TRBD1. Sequences were obtained from peripheral blood. The sequence was obtained from a woman in her fifties or sixties who had recovered from COVID-19. This chain's CDR3 is CASSRQGNLLDTQYF. The CDR3 nucleotides read TGTGCCAGCAGCAGACAGGGGAACCTACTGGATACGCAGTATTTT.